This TCR beta chain was recovered during a study of blood T cell repertoires in COVID-19. The CDR3 totals 14 residues. Trimming took 5 bases from V and 0 from J, leaving 11 bases between them. The germline CDR1 and CDR2 sequences are ENHRY and SYGVKD. The table came from immunoSEQ multiplex PCR; TCRdb's copy has only in-frame clones and leaves some out. Of about 69,000 clones in the sample, 85% are singletons; the top ten hold under 3%. The source of this sequence is a man older than 75 with acute or convalescent COVID-19. V usage is TRBV10-3 and J usage is TRBJ2-7, with D perhaps TRBD2 (6 bases). The sample taken for sequencing was peripheral blood. CDR3: CAISLSGTSYEQYF. Here the CDR3 DNA reads TGTGCCATCAGTCTTAGCGGAACCTCCTACGAGCAGTACTTC.